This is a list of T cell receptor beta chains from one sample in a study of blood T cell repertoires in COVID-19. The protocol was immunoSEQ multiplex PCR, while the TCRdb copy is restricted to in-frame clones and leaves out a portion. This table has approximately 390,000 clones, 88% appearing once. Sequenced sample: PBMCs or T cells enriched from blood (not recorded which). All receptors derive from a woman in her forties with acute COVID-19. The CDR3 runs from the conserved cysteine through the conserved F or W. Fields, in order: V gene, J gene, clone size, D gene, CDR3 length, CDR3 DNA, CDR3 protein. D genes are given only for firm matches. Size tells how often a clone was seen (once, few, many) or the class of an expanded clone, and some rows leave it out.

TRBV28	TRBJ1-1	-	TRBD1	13	TGTGCCAGCAGGCTACAGGGGGGAACTGAAGCTTTCTTT	CASRLQGGTEAFF
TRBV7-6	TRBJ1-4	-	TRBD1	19	TGTGCCAGCAGCTTAAAGGTCCCCGGACAGGGCACAACTAATGAAAAACTGTTTTTT	CASSLKVPGQGTTNEKLFF
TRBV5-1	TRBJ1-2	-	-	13	TGCGCCAGCAGCTTGCCGGGGGTCTATGGCTACACCTTC	CASSLPGVYGYTF
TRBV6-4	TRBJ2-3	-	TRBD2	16	TGTGCCAGTCAACCTAGCGGGGGGGCCGTCACAGATACGCAGTATTTT	CASQPSGGAVTDTQYF
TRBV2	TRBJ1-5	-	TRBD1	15	TGTGCCAGCAGCGAACAGGGGGCGAGCTCCCAGCCCCAGCATTTT	CASSEQGASSQPQHF
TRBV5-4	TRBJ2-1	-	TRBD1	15	TGTGCCAGCAGCATACAGGGGGGTACCTACAATGAGCAGTTCTTC	CASSIQGGTYNEQFF
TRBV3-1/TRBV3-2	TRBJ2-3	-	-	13	TGTGCCAGCAGCCAACTAGGTTCCGGTACGCAGTATTTT	CASSQLGSGTQYF
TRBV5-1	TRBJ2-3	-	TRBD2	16	TGCGCCAGCAGCTCCGGTAGTAGCGGGGTCACAGATACGCAGTATTTT	CASSSGSSGVTDTQYF
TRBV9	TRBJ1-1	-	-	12	TGTGCCAGCAGCCCGGGAGAGAGTGAAGCTTTCTTT	CASSPGESEAFF
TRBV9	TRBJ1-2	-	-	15	TGTGCCAGCAGCCCCGGGGGGGGCGATAGCTATGGCTACACCTTC	CASSPGGGDSYGYTF
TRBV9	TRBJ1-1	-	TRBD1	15	TGTGCCAGCAGCGCGTACGGACAGGGGGGCACTGAAGCTTTCTTT	CASSAYGQGGTEAFF
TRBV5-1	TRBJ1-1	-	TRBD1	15	TGCGCCAGCAGCGCGGGACAGGGGGTATGGACTGAAGCTTTCTTT	CASSAGQGVWTEAFF
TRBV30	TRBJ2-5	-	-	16	TGTGCCTGGAGTGCCAAGCTGACAGGGACTGGGGAGACCCAGTACTTC	CAWSAKLTGTGETQYF
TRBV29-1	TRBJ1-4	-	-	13	TGCAGCGCCGGACACGCAACTAATGAAAAACTGTTTTTT	CSAGHATNEKLFF
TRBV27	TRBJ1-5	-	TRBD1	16	TGTGCCAGCAGTGGGACAGGCGCCGGAGGGAATCAGCCCCAGCATTTT	CASSGTGAGGNQPQHF
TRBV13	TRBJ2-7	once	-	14	TGTGCCAGCAGCTTAGGCGAGGGCTCCTACGAGCAGTACTTC	CASSLGEGSYEQYF
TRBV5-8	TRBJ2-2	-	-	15	TGTGCCAGCAGCGCAGGGAGGTTAGACACCGGGGAGCTGTTTTTT	CASSAGRLDTGELFF
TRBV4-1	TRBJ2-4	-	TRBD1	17	TGCGCCAGCAGCCAAAGAGGGGCAGGGGGCGTCGAAAACATTCAGTACTTC	CASSQRGAGGVENIQYF
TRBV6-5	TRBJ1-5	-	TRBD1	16	TGTGCCAGCAGCTACTCCGGGACAGGGAAAGCTCAGCCCCAGCATTTT	CASSYSGTGKAQPQHF
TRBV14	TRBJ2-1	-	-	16	TGTGCCAGCAGCCAAGATATCCCCCCTCCCTCCAATGAGCAGTTCTTC	CASSQDIPPPSNEQFF
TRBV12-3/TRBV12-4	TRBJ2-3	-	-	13	TGTGCCAGCAGTTTAACCCGGGCAGATACGCAGTATTTT	CASSLTRADTQYF
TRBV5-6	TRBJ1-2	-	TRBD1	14	TGTGCCAGCAGCTACAGGGGCGGGATCTATGGCTACACCTTC	CASSYRGGIYGYTF
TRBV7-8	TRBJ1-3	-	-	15	TGTGCCAGCAGCTTAGCAACAGACTCTGGAAACACCATATATTTT	CASSLATDSGNTIYF
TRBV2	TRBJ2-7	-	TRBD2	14	TGTGCCAGCAGTCAGGGAGGGCCTTCCTACGAGCAGTACTTC	CASSQGGPSYEQYF
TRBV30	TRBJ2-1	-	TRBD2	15	TGTGCCTGGAATCTTAGGACTAGCTCCTACAATGAGCAGTTCTTC	CAWNLRTSSYNEQFF
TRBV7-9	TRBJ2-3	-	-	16	TGTGCCAGCAGCAACCAACCGGGGACTCGTGGAGATACGCAGTATTTT	CASSNQPGTRGDTQYF
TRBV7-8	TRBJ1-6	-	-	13	TGTGCCAGCAGCGAGCACTATAATTCACCCCTCCACTTT	CASSEHYNSPLHF
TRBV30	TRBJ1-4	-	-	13	TGTGCCTGGTGCCGGGACTACGGTGAAAAACTGTTTTTT	CAWCRDYGEKLFF
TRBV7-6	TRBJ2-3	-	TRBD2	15	TGTGCCAGCAGCTTAGTAGCGGGGGGCACAGATACGCAGTATTTT	CASSLVAGGTDTQYF
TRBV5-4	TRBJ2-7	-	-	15	TGTGCCAGCAGCTTGGGGCAGGGAACTTCCTACGAGCAGTACTTC	CASSLGQGTSYEQYF
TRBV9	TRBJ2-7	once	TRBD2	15	TGTGCCAGCAGCGTAGCAGCGGGGGAGTACTACGAGCAGTACTTC	CASSVAAGEYYEQYF
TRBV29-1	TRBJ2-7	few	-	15	TGCAGCGTTGAAGGAACAGGTTTAGTCGGGTACGAGCAGTACTTC	CSVEGTGLVGYEQYF
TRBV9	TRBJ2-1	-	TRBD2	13	TGTGCCAGCAGCGGCTCTAGCGGGAATGAGCAGTTCTTC	CASSGSSGNEQFF
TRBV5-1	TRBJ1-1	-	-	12	TGCGCCAGCAGCTGGGCCGGGGGATTTGCTTTCTTT	CASSWAGGFAFF
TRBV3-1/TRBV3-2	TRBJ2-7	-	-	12	TGTGCCAGCAGCCAAGTGCGTCACGAGCAGTACTTC	CASSQVRHEQYF
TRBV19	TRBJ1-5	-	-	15	TGTGCCAGTAGACAACAGGAGAATAGCAATCAGCCCCAGCATTTT	CASRQQENSNQPQHF
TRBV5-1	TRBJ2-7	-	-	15	TGCGCCAGCAGCTTGGCCACGCGGGGAGCCTACGAGCAGTACTTC	CASSLATRGAYEQYF
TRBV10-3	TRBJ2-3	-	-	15	TGTGCCATCAGCCCGGACAGAAGCGGCACAGATACGCAGTATTTT	CAISPDRSGTDTQYF
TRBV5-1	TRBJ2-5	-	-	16	TGCGCCAGCAGTCTCCTAGGACAGACCTTCCAAGAGACCCAGTACTTC	CASSLLGQTFQETQYF
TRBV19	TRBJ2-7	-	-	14	TGTGCCAGTAGTATAGGAACAGGGACCAACGAGCAGTACTTC	CASSIGTGTNEQYF